The 8 T cell receptor beta chains given below trace back to one sample, sequenced in a study of T-cell reconstitution after alpha-beta-depleted transplantation in children. Molecular barcoding with unique molecular identifiers was used for the TCRbeta library. TCRdb re-derived calls from the PCR reads in MiXCR, one entry per CDR3 protein. The table has just under 550,000 distinct CDR3 sequences, around 18% seen once; the top ten hold 3.3%. Sequenced here: PBMCs from the stem cell graft donor, sampled from the stem cell graft. These TCRs come from a human donor who donated a stem cell graft to a child with acute lymphoblastic leukemia.

The rearrangement uses TRBV20-1 and TRBJ2-5; 10 nucleotides match TRBD1. Germline V lookup: CDR1 DFQATT, CDR2 SNEGSKA (reference sequence). The junction had 6 bases not matched to a gene; V was cut back by 1 base and J by 4 bases. CDR3 length equals 15 residues. In nucleotides, the CDR3 is TGCAGTGCTAGAGGACTGGGACAGGGGAGAGAGACCCAGTACTTC. This sequence encodes CSARGLGQGRETQYF.

The chain carries TRBV27 and TRBJ2-1; D is perhaps TRBD2 (7 bases). Germline V CDR1 and CDR2: MNHEY, SMNVEV (reference sequence). The CDR3 extends over 15 amino acids. Trimming shortened V by 3 bases and J by 6 bases, and 15 bases separated the two germline ends. The CDR3 loop reads CASSLGGQSPNEQFF. Here the CDR3 DNA reads TGTGCCAGCAGTTTGGGGGGGCAAAGCCCCAATGAGCAGTTCTTC.

The chain uses TRBV30 and TRBJ1-2, with 7 nucleotides matching TRBD1. The germline V gene encodes CDR1 GTSNPN and CDR2 SVGIG (reference sequence). Germline trimming cut 0 bases from V and 8 bases from J; bases unmatched to any gene: 6. The CDR3 runs to 13 residues. The CDR3 here is CAWSVQGLEGYTF. The CDR3 nucleotides read TGTGCCTGGAGTGTACAGGGGTTGGAGGGCTACACCTTC.

This clonotype was observed a handful of times. The gene calls are TRBV9 and TRBJ1-2; D is ambiguous. The CDR3 has 17 amino acids. V dropped 0 bases and J dropped 2 bases, with 17 bases sitting between them. Germline values: CDR1 SGDLS, CDR2 YYNGEE. CDR3 bases: TGTGCCAGCAGCGTAGCTCAGGACGAAGGAGAGAACTATGGCTACACCTTC. It encodes CASSVAQDEGENYGYTF.

This clonotype has a handful of counts. The CDR3 is CASSSLAHSGNTIYF. The DNA of the CDR3 is TGCGCCAGCAGTTCGTTAGCCCACTCTGGAAACACCATATATTTT. V usage is TRBV4-1 and J usage is TRBJ1-3, with no clear D. The CDR3 runs to 15 residues. Germline values: CDR1 MGHRA, CDR2 YSYEKL. With 6 bases removed from V and 0 bases from J, the gap between germline ends came to 12 bases.

This chain links TRBV27 with TRBJ1-1; D unclear. This CDR3 has 15 amino acids. Trimming removed 0 bases from V and 4 bases from J, with 12 bases in between. CDR1 and CDR2 from the germline V gene are MNHEY and SMNVEV (reference sequence). The CDR3 DNA reads as TGTGCCAGCAGTTTATCCGCGGGGATTAGCACTGAAGCTTTCTTT. As protein: CASSLSAGISTEAFF.

This clonotype was detected many times. The chain recombines TRBV11-2 with TRBJ2-1; D gene ambiguous. CDR3 length: 12 amino acids. Germline V gene sequence: CDR1 SGHAT, CDR2 FQNNGV. V dropped 6 bases and J dropped 7 bases, with 10 bases sitting between them. The CDR3 DNA follows: TGTGCCAGCAGTGTGGGTGTAAATGAGCAGTTCTTC. It yields the protein CASSVGVNEQFF.

V gene TRBV13 combines with J gene TRBJ2-1; D gene uncertain. Germline CDR1 is PRHDT and CDR2 is FYEKMQ (reference sequence). The CDR3 contains 13 residues. Trimming stripped 5 bases from V and 12 bases from J, with 17 bases between. CDR3: CASSPRLLGWQFF. In nucleotides, the CDR3 is TGTGCCAGCAGCCCGAGACTCTTAGGGTGGCAGTTCTTC.